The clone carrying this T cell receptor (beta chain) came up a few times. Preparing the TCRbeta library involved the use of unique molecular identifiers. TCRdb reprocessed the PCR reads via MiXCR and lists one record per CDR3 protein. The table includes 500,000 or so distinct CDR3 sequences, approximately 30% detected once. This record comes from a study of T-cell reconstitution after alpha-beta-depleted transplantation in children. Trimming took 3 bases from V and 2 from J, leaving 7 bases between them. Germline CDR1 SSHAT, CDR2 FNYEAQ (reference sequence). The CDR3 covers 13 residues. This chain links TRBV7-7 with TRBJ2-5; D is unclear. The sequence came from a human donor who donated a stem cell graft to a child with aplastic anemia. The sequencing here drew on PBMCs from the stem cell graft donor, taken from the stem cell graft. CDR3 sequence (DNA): TGTGCCAGCAGCTTTCACGGACAAGAGACCCAGTACTTC. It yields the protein CASSFHGQETQYF.